Below are 14 T cell receptor beta chains sequenced from a single sample in a study of blood T cells in healthy people across ages (dated by TCRdb to between 2014 and 2016). Libraries were made using 5' RACE. For sequencing, an Illumina HiSeq 2500 was employed. The second PCR ran for roughly 6 to 11 cycles and used a J-beta primer mix along with a sample-barcoded 5' primer. Through fastp at Q25 and MiXCR, TCRdb rebuilt clones from the public reads, retaining in-frame beta chains. Entries that share a CDR3 protein sequence are merged under the most common genes and DNA. The sample records about 650,000 distinct CDR3 sequences, 32% of which are singletons. The ten largest clones capture just over 15% of the sample. Sequenced sample: blood. Receptor source: a woman of 80 years or more in good health. Donor details come from another sample of the same person, matched by shared clones.

This rearrangement joins TRBV30 to TRBJ2-4; D not certain. Germline CDR1 and CDR2: GTSNPN and SVGIG (reference sequence). V gave up 1 base and J gave up 13 bases, with 20 bases separating them. The CDR3 has 14 residues. The CDR3 DNA reads as TGTGCCTGGAGTGGACTTATATCGGTGGGTGAGCAGTACTTC. It codes for CAWSGLISVGEQYF.

This clonotype was counted a single time. This chain connects TRBV20-1 to TRBJ2-7, with D uncertain. V gave up 0 bases and J gave up 9 bases, with 9 bases separating them. The length of the CDR3 is 11 residues. Germline V gene sequence: CDR1 DFQATT, CDR2 SNEGSKA (reference sequence). CDR3 loop: CSARDARAQYF. The CDR3 DNA reads TGCAGTGCTAGAGACGCTAGGGCGCAGTACTTC.

Ten or more counts support this clonotype. V usage is TRBV6-5 and J usage is TRBJ2-7, with D possibly matching TRBD2 (7 bases). Germline CDR1 reads MNHEY; CDR2 reads SVGAGI. This CDR3 has 14 amino acids. V was trimmed by 5 bases and J by 1 base, leaving 12 bases between them. The CDR3 DNA is TGTGCCAGCAGTGGGGAGGGGGGATCCTACGAGCAGTACTTC. The encoded protein is CASSGEGGSYEQYF.

Worth noting for this clonotype: A clone one base away is much larger, so this may be a read error. The chain joins TRBV15 to TRBJ1-4; 11 bases are shared with TRBD1. The CDR3 runs to 18 residues. Germline values: CDR1 LNHNV, CDR2 YYDKDF (reference sequence). The CDR3 bases are TGTGCCACCAGCAGAGGCCGGGACAGGGGGTCAACTAATGAAAAACGGTTTTTT. Translating gives CATSRGRDRGSTNEKRFF. Combining the CDR3 with reference TRBV15 and TRBJ1-4 gives the whole variable domain DAMVIQNPRYQVTQFGKPVTLSCSQTLNHNVMYWYQQKSSQAPKLLFHYYDKDFNNEADTPDNFQSRRPNTSFCFLDIRSPGLGDTAMYLCATSRGRDRGSTNEKRFFGSGTQLSVL.

This clonotype was recorded a few times. A read error is possible here, since a much larger clone lies one base away. This chain links TRBV6-2 or TRBV6-3 with TRBJ2-1; TRBD2 is a possible D gene (6 bases). The CDR3 spans 16 residues. Trimming shortened V by 4 bases and J by 9 bases, and 22 bases separated the two germline ends. Germline assignment: CDR1 MNHEY and CDR2 SVGEGT. Here the CDR3 DNA reads TGTGCCAGCAGTTCCGCGGGGATAGAGAGGCGGCGTGAGCAGTTCTTC. It yields the protein CASSSAGIERRREQFF.

V is TRBV7-2 and J is TRBJ2-7; a possible D gene is TRBD2 (6 bases). CDR3 size: 17 residues. Trimming pared 4 bases from V and 0 bases from J, leaving 19 bases between. CDR1 SGHTA and CDR2 FQGNSA come from the germline V gene. The CDR3 sequence is CASSSDMGGVRSYEQYF. The CDR3 region has the DNA TGTGCCAGCAGCTCGGATATGGGCGGGGTACGCTCCTACGAGCAGTACTTC.

The V and J genes are TRBV20-1 and TRBJ2-5; 8 nucleotides match TRBD2. The J segment lost 11 bases and the V segment lost 8 bases, leaving 19 bases of the junction unmatched. CDR1 DFQATT and CDR2 SNEGSKA come from the germline V gene (reference sequence). The CDR3 covers 14 residues. The CDR3 region has the DNA TGCAGTACACTAGCGGCTAGCTCCTACAATGAGCAGTACTTC. As protein: CSTLAASSYNEQYF.

A single count supports this clonotype. J is TRBJ2-1 and V is TRBV7-9, with unresolved D. Germline values: CDR1 SEHNR, CDR2 FQNEAQ (reference sequence). The CDR3 has 16 amino acids. V was clipped by 4 bases and J by 8 bases, with 21 bases between them. Here the CDR3 DNA reads TGTGCCAGCAGCTCCCCCCCAGATCCCGTGCGCGATGAGCAGTTCTTC. Translated: CASSSPPDPVRDEQFF. The full variable domain, with the rest looked up from reference TRBV7-9 and TRBJ2-1, is DTGVSQNPRHKITKRGQNVTFRCDPISEHNRLYWYRQTLGQGPEFLTYFQNEAQLEKSRLLSDRFSAERPKGSFSTLEIQRTEQGDSAMYLCASSSPPDPVRDEQFFGPGTRLTVL.

This clonotype has a handful of counts. The rearrangement uses TRBV19 and TRBJ2-1, with a tentative D call TRBD2 (6 bases). CDR1 LNHDA and CDR2 SQIVND come from the germline V gene (reference sequence). This CDR3 spans 14 amino acids. The V and J ends lost 6 bases and 5 bases respectively, with 14 bases between them. For the CDR3, the DNA is TGTGCCAGTAGAGGCGGGGCCGCCGACAATGAGCAGTTCTTC. Amino acid sequence: CASRGGAADNEQFF.

This clonotype was observed at least ten times. The CDR3 DNA follows: TGTGCCAGCAGCTTTAAAATGAACACTGAAGCTTTCTTT. Protein sequence: CASSFKMNTEAFF. The rearrangement uses TRBV9 and TRBJ1-1; D is undetermined. The CDR3 covers 13 residues. Germline V gene sequence: CDR1 SGDLS, CDR2 YYNGEE. V was pared by 4 bases and J by 0 bases, with 7 bases between.

The chain has TRBV20-1 and TRBJ2-7, with TRBD2 identical over 9 bases. Trimming at V came to 4 bases and at J to 0 bases, leaving 7 bases not matched to a gene. Germline CDR1 is DFQATT and CDR2 is SNEGSKA (reference sequence). CDR3 size: 15 residues. The CDR3 is CSAISLAGISYEQYF. The CDR3 DNA is TGCAGTGCTATTTCCCTAGCGGGGATCTCCTACGAGCAGTACTTC.

The chain joins TRBV29-1 to TRBJ2-1; 7 bases fit TRBD1. J was trimmed by 3 bases and V by 6 bases; bases with no gene match: 2. Germline loops: CDR1 SQVTM, CDR2 ANQGSEA. The CDR3 has 12 residues. CDR3 residues: CSVDRVYNEQFF. The CDR3 nucleotides are TGCAGCGTCGACAGGGTCTACAATGAGCAGTTCTTC.

This clonotype was found many times. J is TRBJ1-2 and V is TRBV6-1; D gene unclear. Trimming shortened V by 2 bases and J by 5 bases, and 9 bases separated the two germline ends. The CDR3 loop spans 13 amino acids. Germline V gene data show CDR1 as MNHNS and CDR2 as SASEGT. CDR3 nucleotide sequence: TGTGCCAGCAGTGAACGAACAGAGTATGGCTACACCTTC. Protein product: CASSERTEYGYTF.

This clonotype appeared a few times. A much larger clone lies one base from this, so it may be a read error. The V call is TRBV18, the J call TRBJ2-1, with D possibly called TRBD1 or TRBD2 (5 bases each). Germline V gene lookup returns CDR1 KGHSH and CDR2 LQKENI. The CDR3 is 12 residues long. The V and J ends lost 4 bases and 8 bases respectively, with 9 bases between them. CDR3 sequence: CASSRGRHEQFF. The CDR3 nucleotides read TGTGCCAGCTCACGGGGACGTCATGAGCAGTTCTTC.